Listed below are T cell receptor beta chains from one sample, sequenced in a study of blood T cells in healthy people across ages. TCRdb reprocessed the 5' RACE reads with MiXCR, giving one entry per CDR3 protein. Of 450,000 to 600,000 distinct CDR3 sequences listed, about 27% are singletons. The data also belong to a second study, concerning T cells of mothers and their children.

The sequenced sample was blood. The receptors come from a boy aged 2 to 10 in good health. The CDR3 runs from the conserved cysteine through the conserved F or W. A D gene is named only where the DNA matches it firmly. Expanded clones get a size class; other rows say once, few or many, or leave the size out.

j_call: TRBJ1-5
v_call: TRBV6-5
clone_size: many
d_call: NA
cdr3_aa: CASSRDTDQPQHF
cdr3_nt: TGTGCCAGCAGCCGGGACACCGATCAGCCCCAGCATTTT

j_call: TRBJ2-6
v_call: TRBV29-1
clone_size: NA
d_call: TRBD1
cdr3_aa: CSVGGQGLDVLTF
cdr3_nt: TGCAGCGTAGGTGGACAGGGGCTAGACGTCCTGACTTTC

j_call: TRBJ1-5
v_call: TRBV28
clone_size: NA
d_call: NA
cdr3_aa: CASSPPFPRYDQPQHF
cdr3_nt: TGTGCCAGCAGCCCACCGTTCCCCCGATACGATCAGCCCCAGCATTTT

j_call: TRBJ2-3
v_call: TRBV7-2
clone_size: NA
d_call: NA
cdr3_aa: CASGSLALARTDTQYF
cdr3_nt: TGTGCCAGCGGCTCCCTCGCTCTAGCGAGGACAGATACGCAGTATTTT

j_call: TRBJ2-7
v_call: TRBV20-1
clone_size: few
d_call: TRBD2
cdr3_aa: CSALAGGIRYEQYF
cdr3_nt: TGCAGTGCTCTCGCGGGGGGGATAAGGTACGAGCAGTACTTC

j_call: TRBJ2-1
v_call: TRBV18
clone_size: NA
d_call: NA
cdr3_aa: CASSPATRGNEQFF
cdr3_nt: TGTGCCAGCTCACCAGCGACTAGAGGCAATGAGCAGTTCTTC

j_call: TRBJ2-1
v_call: TRBV20-1
clone_size: NA
d_call: TRBD1
cdr3_aa: CSAMGDSSYNEQFF
cdr3_nt: TGCAGTGCGATGGGGGACAGCTCCTACAATGAGCAGTTCTTC

j_call: TRBJ2-7
v_call: TRBV10-3
clone_size: once
d_call: NA
cdr3_aa: CAIRLGEPAVYEQYF
cdr3_nt: TGTGCCATCAGGCTCGGGGAGCCTGCCGTATACGAGCAGTACTTC

j_call: TRBJ1-2
v_call: TRBV7-9
clone_size: many
d_call: NA
cdr3_aa: CASSSRDTNYGYTF
cdr3_nt: TGTGCCAGCAGCTCTAGGGACACTAACTATGGCTACACCTTC

j_call: TRBJ2-4
v_call: TRBV20-1
clone_size: few
d_call: NA
cdr3_aa: CSARGPGHDLPKNIQYF
cdr3_nt: TGCAGTGCTAGAGGACCGGGACACGACCTACCCAAAAACATTCAGTACTTC

j_call: TRBJ2-2
v_call: TRBV2
clone_size: NA
d_call: NA
cdr3_aa: CASSERGAGELFF
cdr3_nt: TGTGCCAGCAGTGAAAGGGGAGCCGGGGAGCTGTTTTTT

j_call: TRBJ2-5
v_call: TRBV12-3/TRBV12-4
clone_size: NA
d_call: TRBD2
cdr3_aa: CASSSPRREGKETQYF
cdr3_nt: TGTGCCAGCAGTTCCCCCAGGCGGGAGGGAAAAGAGACCCAGTACTTC

j_call: TRBJ2-5
v_call: TRBV24-1
clone_size: few
d_call: NA
cdr3_aa: CATSDGGKETQYF
cdr3_nt: TGTGCCACCAGTGATGGGGGAAAGGAGACCCAGTACTTC

j_call: TRBJ2-1
v_call: TRBV7-9
clone_size: few
d_call: NA
cdr3_aa: CASSFGRSGNEQFF
cdr3_nt: TGTGCCAGCAGCTTCGGGCGGAGTGGCAATGAGCAGTTCTTC

j_call: TRBJ1-4
v_call: TRBV5-1
clone_size: NA
d_call: NA
cdr3_aa: CASSSYPATNEKLFF
cdr3_nt: TGCGCCAGCAGTAGTTACCCTGCAACTAATGAAAAACTGTTTTTT

j_call: TRBJ1-2
v_call: TRBV7-9
clone_size: NA
d_call: TRBD1
cdr3_aa: CASSLAGTGSGYTF
cdr3_nt: TGTGCCAGCAGCTTAGCCGGGACAGGGAGTGGCTACACCTTC

j_call: TRBJ2-7
v_call: TRBV20-1
clone_size: NA
d_call: TRBD2
cdr3_aa: CSATRRTRQYEQYF
cdr3_nt: TGCAGTGCGACCCGTCGGACTAGGCAATACGAGCAGTACTTC

j_call: TRBJ2-7
v_call: TRBV25-1
clone_size: NA
d_call: TRBD1
cdr3_aa: CASSASTGISYEQYF
cdr3_nt: TGTGCCAGCAGTGCCTCGACAGGGATCTCCTACGAGCAGTACTTC

j_call: TRBJ2-3
v_call: TRBV6-1
clone_size: NA
d_call: NA
cdr3_aa: CASRAGTGDTQYF
cdr3_nt: TGTGCCAGCAGGGCAGGGACGGGAGATACGCAGTATTTT

j_call: TRBJ1-4
v_call: TRBV9
clone_size: NA
d_call: NA
cdr3_aa: CASSKGSPNEKLFF
cdr3_nt: TGTGCCAGCAGTAAGGGCTCTCCTAATGAAAAACTGTTTTTT

j_call: TRBJ1-3
v_call: TRBV6-1
clone_size: NA
d_call: NA
cdr3_aa: CASSELLVSGNTIYF
cdr3_nt: TGTGCCAGCAGTGAATTGTTGGTCTCTGGAAACACCATATATTTT

j_call: TRBJ2-5
v_call: TRBV7-2
clone_size: NA
d_call: NA
cdr3_aa: CASSLAVSGGEETQYF
cdr3_nt: TGTGCCAGCAGCTTAGCGGTATCCGGGGGAGAGGAGACCCAGTACTTC

j_call: TRBJ2-1
v_call: TRBV25-1
clone_size: few
d_call: NA
cdr3_aa: CASSVGGDNEQFF
cdr3_nt: TGTGCCAGCAGTGTGGGGGGTGACAATGAGCAGTTCTTC

j_call: TRBJ1-2
v_call: TRBV5-5
clone_size: large
d_call: NA
cdr3_aa: CASSLAKTGTVGYTF
cdr3_nt: TGTGCCAGCAGCTTGGCGAAAACAGGGACGGTTGGCTACACCTTC

j_call: TRBJ2-6
v_call: TRBV12-3/TRBV12-4
clone_size: NA
d_call: TRBD1
cdr3_aa: CASSGDRVDGANVLTF
cdr3_nt: TGTGCCAGCAGTGGCGACAGGGTGGATGGGGCCAACGTCCTGACTTTC

j_call: TRBJ2-5
v_call: TRBV4-2
clone_size: NA
d_call: NA
cdr3_aa: CASSQDGGYAGETQYF
cdr3_nt: TGTGCCAGCAGCCAAGATGGCGGCTACGCTGGGGAGACCCAGTACTTC

j_call: TRBJ1-2
v_call: TRBV30
clone_size: NA
d_call: NA
cdr3_aa: CVWSAFRQGDGYTF
cdr3_nt: TGTGTCTGGAGTGCGTTTAGGCAGGGAGATGGCTACACCTTC

j_call: TRBJ2-3
v_call: TRBV5-1
clone_size: few
d_call: TRBD1
cdr3_aa: CASSPGTVSTDTQYF
cdr3_nt: TGCGCCAGCAGCCCAGGGACAGTTAGCACAGATACGCAGTATTTT

j_call: TRBJ2-5
v_call: TRBV5-1
clone_size: NA
d_call: NA
cdr3_aa: CASSTPGQLQETQYF
cdr3_nt: TGCGCCAGCAGCACACCGGGACAATTACAAGAGACCCAGTACTTC

j_call: TRBJ2-3
v_call: TRBV7-9
clone_size: NA
d_call: TRBD1
cdr3_aa: CASSSKNINRGTQYF
cdr3_nt: TGTGCCAGCAGCTCTAAGAATATAAACAGGGGTACGCAGTATTTT

j_call: TRBJ2-7
v_call: TRBV7-8
clone_size: many
d_call: NA
cdr3_aa: CASSLYGTPEQYF
cdr3_nt: TGTGCCAGCAGCTTATATGGGACGCCCGAGCAGTACTTC

j_call: TRBJ2-7
v_call: TRBV9
clone_size: NA
d_call: TRBD2
cdr3_aa: CASSATSGTYEQYF
cdr3_nt: TGTGCCAGCAGCGCAACTAGCGGGACCTACGAGCAGTACTTC

j_call: TRBJ2-5
v_call: TRBV5-4
clone_size: NA
d_call: TRBD2
cdr3_aa: CASSRREGLETQYF
cdr3_nt: TGTGCCAGCAGTCGGCGGGAGGGCCTAGAGACCCAGTACTTC

j_call: TRBJ1-2
v_call: TRBV6-1
clone_size: few
d_call: NA
cdr3_aa: CASKDDYGYTF
cdr3_nt: TGTGCCAGTAAGGATGATTATGGCTACACCTTC

j_call: TRBJ2-1
v_call: TRBV6-5
clone_size: NA
d_call: TRBD2
cdr3_aa: CASSSHRLAGGDEQFF
cdr3_nt: TGTGCCAGCAGTTCCCACCGACTAGCGGGAGGCGATGAGCAGTTCTTC

j_call: TRBJ2-5
v_call: TRBV15
clone_size: few
d_call: NA
cdr3_aa: CATSRAGVQETQYF
cdr3_nt: TGTGCCACCAGCAGAGCGGGGGTCCAAGAGACCCAGTACTTC

j_call: TRBJ1-4
v_call: TRBV6-5
clone_size: few
d_call: TRBD1
cdr3_aa: CASRVSGTGARKLFF
cdr3_nt: TGTGCCAGCAGGGTCTCCGGGACAGGGGCTCGAAAACTGTTTTTT

j_call: TRBJ2-7
v_call: TRBV5-6
clone_size: NA
d_call: NA
cdr3_aa: CASSFPLVDEQYF
cdr3_nt: TGTGCCAGCAGCTTTCCGCTAGTCGACGAGCAGTACTTC

j_call: TRBJ1-2
v_call: TRBV7-9
clone_size: NA
d_call: NA
cdr3_aa: CASSARSPYGYTF
cdr3_nt: TGTGCCAGCAGCGCAAGAAGCCCCTATGGCTACACCTTC

j_call: TRBJ1-1
v_call: TRBV5-1
clone_size: few
d_call: NA
cdr3_aa: CAGSSKGGLNTEAFF
cdr3_nt: TGCGCCGGCAGCTCAAAGGGGGGTTTGAACACTGAAGCTTTCTTT

j_call: TRBJ2-3
v_call: TRBV7-2
clone_size: many
d_call: TRBD2
cdr3_aa: CASSLGLAGVEGDTQYF
cdr3_nt: TGTGCCAGCAGCTTAGGACTAGCGGGAGTTGAAGGGGATACGCAGTATTTT

j_call: TRBJ2-3
v_call: TRBV20-1
clone_size: NA
d_call: TRBD2
cdr3_aa: CSARRLAGPDTQYF
cdr3_nt: TGCAGTGCTCGACGGCTAGCGGGACCAGATACGCAGTATTTT

j_call: TRBJ1-4
v_call: TRBV7-2
clone_size: few
d_call: TRBD1
cdr3_aa: CASSPDREDEKLFF
cdr3_nt: TGTGCCAGCAGCCCCGACAGGGAAGATGAAAAACTGTTTTTT

j_call: TRBJ2-7
v_call: TRBV7-9
clone_size: NA
d_call: TRBD1
cdr3_aa: CASSPPWGTGTNEQYF
cdr3_nt: TGTGCCAGCAGCCCCCCGTGGGGGACAGGTACCAACGAGCAGTACTTC

j_call: TRBJ2-4
v_call: TRBV20-1
clone_size: few
d_call: NA
cdr3_aa: CSAPMGTMGIQYF
cdr3_nt: TGCAGTGCTCCAATGGGGACAATGGGAATTCAGTACTTC

j_call: TRBJ2-5
v_call: TRBV11-2
clone_size: NA
d_call: TRBD2
cdr3_aa: CASSLMGGSRETQYF
cdr3_nt: TGTGCCAGCAGCTTAATGGGGGGGAGCCGAGAGACCCAGTACTTC

j_call: TRBJ2-7
v_call: TRBV20-1
clone_size: NA
d_call: TRBD2
cdr3_aa: CSARARELADPSFSYEQYF
cdr3_nt: TGCAGTGCTAGGGCACGGGAGCTAGCGGATCCAAGTTTTTCCTACGAGCAGTACTTC

j_call: TRBJ1-1
v_call: TRBV3-1
clone_size: NA
d_call: TRBD1
cdr3_aa: CASSRTGAGNTEAFF
cdr3_nt: TGTGCCAGCAGCAGGACAGGGGCGGGGAACACTGAAGCTTTCTTT